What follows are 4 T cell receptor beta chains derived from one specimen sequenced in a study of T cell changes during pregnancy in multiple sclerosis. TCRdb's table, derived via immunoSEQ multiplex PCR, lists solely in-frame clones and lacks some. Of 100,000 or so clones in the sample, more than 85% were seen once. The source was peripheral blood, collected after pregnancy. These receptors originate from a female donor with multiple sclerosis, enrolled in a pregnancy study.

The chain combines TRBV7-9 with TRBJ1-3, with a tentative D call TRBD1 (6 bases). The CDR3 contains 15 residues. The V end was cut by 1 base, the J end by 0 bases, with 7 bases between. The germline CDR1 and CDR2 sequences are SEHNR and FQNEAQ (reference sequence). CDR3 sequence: CASSLGTVSGNTIYF. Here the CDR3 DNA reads TGTGCCAGCAGCTTAGGGACAGTCTCTGGAAACACCATATATTTT.

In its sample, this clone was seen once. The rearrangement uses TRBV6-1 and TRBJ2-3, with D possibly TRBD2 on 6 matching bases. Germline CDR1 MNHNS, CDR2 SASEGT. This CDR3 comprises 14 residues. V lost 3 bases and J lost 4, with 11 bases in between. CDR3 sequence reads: CASSEGGEADTQYF. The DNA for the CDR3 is TGTGCCAGCAGTGAGGGCGGGGAGGCAGATACGCAGTATTTT.

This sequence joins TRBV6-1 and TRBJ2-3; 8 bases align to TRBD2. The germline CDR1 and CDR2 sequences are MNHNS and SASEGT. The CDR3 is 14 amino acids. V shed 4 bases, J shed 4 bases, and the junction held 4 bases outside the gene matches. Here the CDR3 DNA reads TGTGCCAGCAGTGTACAGCGGGGGCCAGATACGCAGTATTTT. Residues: CASSVQRGPDTQYF.

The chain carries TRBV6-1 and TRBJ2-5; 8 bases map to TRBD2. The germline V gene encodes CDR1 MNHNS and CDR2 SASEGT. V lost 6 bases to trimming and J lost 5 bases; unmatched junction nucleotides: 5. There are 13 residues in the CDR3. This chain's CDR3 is CASSPGGGETQYF. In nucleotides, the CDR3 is TGTGCCAGCAGCCCGGGAGGGGGTGAGACCCAGTACTTC.